This T cell receptor beta chain is from a study of shared clonotypes between healthy human individuals. Whole-study findings and limits: Naive subsets usually exceeded memory subsets in estimated richness.

To note about this clone: The antigen is undetermined.

Positive CCR7 selection of CD45RO-negative cells yielded the naive CD8 cells, and terminally differentiated effector memory CD45RA+ cells were excluded. The V gene lost 4 bases and the J gene lost 4 bases, with 14 bases spanning the gap. This CDR3 is built from 14 residues. Per the germline V gene, CDR1 is SGHNT and CDR2 is YYREEE (reference sequence). For each subset, genomic DNA was distributed in equal portions over several immunoSEQ plates. Authors' processing steps: ImmunoSEQ junction-only sequences lacked quality scores, so their filtering differed. Assay used: immunoSEQ multiplex PCR; TCRdb lists only in-frame clones, some missing. V and J calls and clone size are copied from that table; D and trimming were computed from the DNA. The repertoire holds around 600,000 clones, approximately 95% seen once, with about 0.11% in the top ten.

The clonotype comes from a woman aged 30 to 39 in good health. The sequenced material came from naive CD8+ T cells sorted from blood. The V call is TRBV5-4, the J call TRBJ1-2; D not certain. CDR3 DNA: TGTGCCAGCAGCCACGGATCCTTATCCTATGGCTACACCTTC. Protein sequence: CASSHGSLSYGYTF.